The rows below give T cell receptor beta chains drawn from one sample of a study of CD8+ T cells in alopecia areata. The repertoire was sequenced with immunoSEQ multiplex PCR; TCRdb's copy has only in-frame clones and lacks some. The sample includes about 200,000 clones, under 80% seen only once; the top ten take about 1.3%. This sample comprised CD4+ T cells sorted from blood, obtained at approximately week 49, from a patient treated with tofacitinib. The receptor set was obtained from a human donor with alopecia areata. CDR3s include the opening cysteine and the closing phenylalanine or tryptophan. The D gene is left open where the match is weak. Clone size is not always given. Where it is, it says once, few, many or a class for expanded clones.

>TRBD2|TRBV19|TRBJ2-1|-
CASTGLGSYNEQFF
TGTGCCAGTACCGGACTAGGGTCCTACAATGAGCAGTTCTTC
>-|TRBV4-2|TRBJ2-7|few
CASSQGFRDHSYEQYF
TGTGCCAGCAGCCAAGGTTTTCGGGACCACTCCTACGAGCAGTACTTC
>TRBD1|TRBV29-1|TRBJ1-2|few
CSATGQGMLNYGYTF
TGCAGCGCTACAGGACAGGGGATGCTTAACTATGGCTACACCTTC
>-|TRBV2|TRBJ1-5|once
CASSEAVRRNQPQHF
TGTGCCAGCAGTGAAGCGGTCCGCCGCAATCAGCCCCAGCATTTT
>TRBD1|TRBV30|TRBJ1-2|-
CACRDRGVSGGYTF
TGTGCCTGCCGGGACAGGGGTGTATCCGGTGGCTACACCTTC
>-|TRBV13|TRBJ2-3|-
CASSKGHLTDTQYF
TGTGCCAGCAGCAAGGGACATCTCACAGATACGCAGTATTTT
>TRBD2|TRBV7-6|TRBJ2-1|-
CASSPWTSETPSSYNEQFF
TGTGCCAGCAGCCCGTGGACTAGCGAAACCCCCAGCTCCTACAATGAGCAGTTCTTC
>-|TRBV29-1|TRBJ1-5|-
CSVVSGRNQPQHF
TGCAGCGTTGTTTCTGGCCGCAATCAGCCCCAGCATTTT
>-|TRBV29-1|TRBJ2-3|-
CSVGGTRTDTQYF
TGCAGCGTCGGCGGGACGCGCACAGATACGCAGTATTTT
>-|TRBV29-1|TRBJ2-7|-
CSVGGDRAYEQYF
TGCAGCGTGGGGGGAGACAGGGCCTACGAGCAGTACTTC
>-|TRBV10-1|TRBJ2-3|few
CASSESRVGTDTQYF
TGCGCCAGCAGTGAGTCGAGGGTGGGCACAGATACGCAGTATTTT
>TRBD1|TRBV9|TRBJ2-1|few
CASSAWTGVDDEQFF
TGTGCCAGCAGCGCTTGGACAGGGGTCGACGATGAGCAGTTCTTC
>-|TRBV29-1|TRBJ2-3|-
CSVGGHGTDTQYF
TGCAGCGTGGGCGGACATGGCACAGATACGCAGTATTTT
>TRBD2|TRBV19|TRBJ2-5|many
CASPKGLAVKTQYF
TGTGCCAGTCCGAAAGGACTAGCTGTTAAGACCCAGTACTTC
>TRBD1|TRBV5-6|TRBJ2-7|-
CASSASGQTYEQYF
TGTGCCAGCAGCGCCTCGGGACAGACCTACGAGCAGTACTTC
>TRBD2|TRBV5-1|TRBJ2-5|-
CASSRTSGGQETQYF
TGCGCCAGCAGCCGGACTAGCGGGGGCCAAGAGACCCAGTACTTC
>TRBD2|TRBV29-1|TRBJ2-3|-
CSTAGGKGPDTQYF
TGCAGCACGGCGGGGGGAAAGGGTCCAGATACGCAGTATTTT
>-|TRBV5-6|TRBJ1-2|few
CASSWDGHSPRNYGYTF
TGTGCCAGCAGCTGGGACGGACACTCCCCTAGGAACTATGGCTACACCTTC
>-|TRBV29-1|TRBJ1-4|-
CSAIEDLNEKLFF
TGCAGCGCCATAGAGGACCTTAATGAAAAACTGTTTTTT
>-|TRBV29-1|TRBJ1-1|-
CSAQQQGDTEAFF
TGCAGCGCTCAACAACAGGGAGACACTGAAGCTTTCTTT
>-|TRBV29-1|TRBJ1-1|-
CSVLPGATEAFF
TGCAGCGTTCTGCCAGGGGCTACTGAAGCTTTCTTT
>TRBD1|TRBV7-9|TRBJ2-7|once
CASSLEGARYEQYF
TGTGCCAGCAGCTTAGAGGGGGCGCGCTACGAGCAGTACTTC
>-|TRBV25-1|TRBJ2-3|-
CASSVTDTQYF
TGTGCCAGCAGTGTTACAGATACGCAGTATTTT
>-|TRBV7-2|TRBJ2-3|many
CASSLRPQGPGWTDTQYF
TGTGCCAGCAGCTTAAGGCCCCAAGGTCCCGGATGGACAGATACGCAGTATTTT
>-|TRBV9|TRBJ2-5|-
CASSATGQQETQYF
TGTGCCAGCAGCGCCACGGGGCAACAAGAGACCCAGTACTTC
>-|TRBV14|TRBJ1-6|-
CASSHGRGNSPLHF
TGTGCCAGCAGCCACGGACGCGGTAATTCACCCCTCCACTTT
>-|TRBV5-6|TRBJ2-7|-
CASSLDPGYEQYF
TGTGCCAGCAGCTTGGACCCTGGTTACGAGCAGTACTTC
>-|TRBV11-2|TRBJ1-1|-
CASSLYGRNTEAFF
TGTGCCAGCAGCTTATATGGGCGGAACACTGAAGCTTTCTTT
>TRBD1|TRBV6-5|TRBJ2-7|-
CASRIGQGTYEQYF
TGTGCCAGCAGGATCGGACAGGGCACCTACGAGCAGTACTTC
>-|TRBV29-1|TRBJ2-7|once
CSAKLDRAYEQYF
TGCAGCGCAAAATTAGACAGAGCCTACGAGCAGTACTTC
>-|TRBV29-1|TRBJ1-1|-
CSVRMENTEAFF
TGCAGCGTCCGGATGGAGAACACTGAAGCTTTCTTT
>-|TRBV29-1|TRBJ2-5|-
CSAAEVHSPAETQYF
TGCAGCGCAGCAGAAGTCCATTCCCCGGCCGAGACCCAGTACTTC
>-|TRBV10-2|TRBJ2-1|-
CASSETDHRGRLDPVF
TGCGCCAGCAGTGAGACGGATCATCGGGGGCGCCTAGACCCAGTCTTC
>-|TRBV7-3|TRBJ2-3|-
CASSLNREEPTF
TGTGCCAGCAGCTTAAATCGAGAAGAACCGACTTTT
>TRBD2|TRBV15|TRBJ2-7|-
CATSRDRVSGLYEQYF
TGTGCCACCAGCAGAGATCGAGTTAGCGGGCTTTACGAGCAGTACTTC
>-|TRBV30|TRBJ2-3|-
CAWGNKEQYF
TGTGCCTGGGGTAACAAAGAGCAGTATTTT
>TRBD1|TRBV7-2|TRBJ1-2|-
CASSLGQGHYGYTF
TGTGCCAGCAGCTTGGGACAGGGCCACTATGGCTACACCTTC
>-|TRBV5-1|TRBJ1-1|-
CASSLGIWDKPINTEAFF
TGCGCCAGCAGCTTGGGGATTTGGGACAAGCCAATAAACACTGAAGCTTTCTTT
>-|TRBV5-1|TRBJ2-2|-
CASSRFPKGAGELFF
TGCGCCAGCAGCCGTTTCCCCAAGGGGGCCGGGGAGCTGTTTTTT
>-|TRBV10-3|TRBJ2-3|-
CAISESYRSDTQYF
TGTGCCATCAGTGAATCATATCGGTCAGATACGCAGTATTTT
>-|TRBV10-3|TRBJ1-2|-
CAIKGENNYGYTF
TGTGCCATCAAAGGGGAGAACAACTATGGCTACACCTTC
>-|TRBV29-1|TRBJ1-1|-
CSVEQTLNTEAFF
TGCAGCGTTGAACAGACGTTGAACACTGAAGCTTTCTTT
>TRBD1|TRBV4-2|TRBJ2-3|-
CASSQAGQVSDTQYF
TGTGCCAGCAGCCAAGCGGGACAGGTCTCAGATACGCAGTATTTT
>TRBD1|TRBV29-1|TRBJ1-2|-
CSVRRGQGASGYTF
TGCAGCGTTAGAAGGGGACAGGGGGCCTCTGGCTACACCTTC
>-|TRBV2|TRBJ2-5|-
CAAEGQLGETQYF
TGTGCCGCCGAAGGGCAGCTCGGGGAGACCCAGTACTTC
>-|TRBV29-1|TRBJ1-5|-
CSARAHSNQPQHF
TGCAGCGCAAGGGCCCATAGCAATCAGCCCCAGCATTTT
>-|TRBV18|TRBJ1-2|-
CASSPMGTDYNYGYTF
TGTGCCAGCTCACCAATGGGGACGGATTATAACTATGGCTACACCTTC